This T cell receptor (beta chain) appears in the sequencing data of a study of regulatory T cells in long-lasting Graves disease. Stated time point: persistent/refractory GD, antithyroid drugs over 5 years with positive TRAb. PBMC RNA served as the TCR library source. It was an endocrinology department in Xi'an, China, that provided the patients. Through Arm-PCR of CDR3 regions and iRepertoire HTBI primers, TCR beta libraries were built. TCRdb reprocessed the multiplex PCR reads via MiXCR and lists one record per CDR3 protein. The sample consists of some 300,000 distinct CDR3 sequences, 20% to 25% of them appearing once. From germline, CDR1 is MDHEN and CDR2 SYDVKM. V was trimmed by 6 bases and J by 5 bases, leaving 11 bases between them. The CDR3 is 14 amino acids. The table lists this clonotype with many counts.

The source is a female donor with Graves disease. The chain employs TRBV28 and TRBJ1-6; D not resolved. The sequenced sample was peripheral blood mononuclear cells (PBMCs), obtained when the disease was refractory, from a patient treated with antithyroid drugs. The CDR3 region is CASRLEGDNSPLHF. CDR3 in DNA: TGTGCCAGCAGACTTGAGGGAGATAATTCACCCCTCCACTTT.